These 5 T cell receptor beta chains originate from one sample sequenced in a study of Ad26.COV2.S vaccination and SARS-CoV-2 variants. Here immunoSEQ multiplex PCR was the method, and the copy in TCRdb shows in-frame clones only, minus some. The data contain about 480,000 clones, around nine tenths of them seen just once; the ten biggest clones take up more than 10%. Treatment defined: roughly 18 received Ad26.COV2.S at low or high dose, single or two shots; roughly five received placebo; per-sample allocation not given. The study sampled participants on day 63 after the first vaccine or placebo injection. The sample in question was peripheral blood, obtained in a trial of Ad26.COV2.S vaccine versus placebo. These receptors were obtained from a person between 18 and 60 years old who received the Ad26.COV2.S COVID-19 vaccine or a placebo.

The chain joins TRBV25-1 to TRBJ2-7; possibly TRBD1 for D (5 bases). The CDR3 consists of 13 residues. Germline CDR1 MGHDK, CDR2 SYGVNS. Trimming shortened V by 4 bases and J by 7 bases, and 14 bases separated the two germline ends. The CDR3 reads CASSAFTGREQYF. The CDR3 DNA is TGTGCCAGCAGTGCGTTCACAGGTCGGGAGCAGTACTTC.

The rearrangement uses TRBV24-1 and TRBJ2-1; weak D call: TRBD2 (6 bases). V was trimmed by 3 bases and J by 2 bases, leaving 13 bases between them. The CDR3 spans 16 residues. Germline-derived CDR1 and CDR2 are KGHDR and SFDVKD. CDR3 sequence (DNA): TGTGCCACCAGTGATCGGGGGTCCTTGGCCTACAATGAGCAGTTCTTC. This sequence encodes CATSDRGSLAYNEQFF.

V usage is TRBV18 and J usage is TRBJ1-2, with TRBD1 as a possible D gene (6 bases). V was pared by 3 bases and J by 8 bases, with 16 bases between. CDR1 is KGHSH and CDR2 is LQKENI in the germline V gene. CDR3 length: 14 residues. In nucleotides, the CDR3 is TGTGCCAGCTCACCCCGGGACAACCTGAGGGGCTACACCTTC. Translating gives CASSPRDNLRGYTF.

This chain links TRBV7-9 with TRBJ2-7; no clear D gene. The germline V gene encodes CDR1 SEHNR and CDR2 FQNEAQ (reference sequence). This CDR3 spans 14 amino acids. The ends were cut back, 1 base at V and 2 bases at J, with 9 bases in the middle. Here the CDR3 reads CASSLGTAAYEQYF. In DNA, the CDR3 is TGTGCCAGCAGCTTAGGGACGGCAGCCTACGAGCAGTACTTC.

As DNA, the CDR3 is TGTGCCAGCAGTCACACAGGGGGCATGAACACTGAAGCTTTCTTT. This encodes CASSHTGGMNTEAFF. The chain employs TRBV2 and TRBJ1-1; 9 bases are a match to TRBD1. Germline V gene sequence: CDR1 SNHLY, CDR2 FYNNEI. The CDR3 has 15 amino acids. J was trimmed by 0 bases and V by 5 bases; bases with no gene match: 4.